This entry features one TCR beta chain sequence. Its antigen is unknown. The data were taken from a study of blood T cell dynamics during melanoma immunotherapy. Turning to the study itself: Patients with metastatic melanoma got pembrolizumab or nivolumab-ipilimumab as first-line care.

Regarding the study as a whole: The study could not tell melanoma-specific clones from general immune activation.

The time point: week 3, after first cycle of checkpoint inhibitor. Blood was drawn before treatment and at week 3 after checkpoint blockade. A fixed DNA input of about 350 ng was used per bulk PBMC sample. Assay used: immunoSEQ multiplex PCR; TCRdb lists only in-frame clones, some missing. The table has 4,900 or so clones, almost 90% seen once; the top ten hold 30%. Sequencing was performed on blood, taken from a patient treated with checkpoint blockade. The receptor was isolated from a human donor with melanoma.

The CDR3 sequence is CASSATGNQPQHF. The CDR3 region has the DNA TGTGCCAGTAGTGCGACAGGCAATCAGCCCCAGCATTTT. The V call is TRBV19, the J call TRBJ1-5; D is perhaps TRBD1 (5 bases). Trimming pared 5 bases from V and 2 bases from J, leaving 7 bases between. The CDR3 is made up of 13 amino acids. Germline V CDR1 and CDR2: LNHDA, SQIVND (reference sequence).